This T cell receptor beta chain is drawn from a study of blood T cell repertoires in COVID-19. TCRdb keeps only in-frame clones here, not all; method: immunoSEQ multiplex PCR. The table records about 130,000 clones, less than 90% of them present only once. CDR1 is LNHDA and CDR2 is SQIVND in the germline V gene (reference sequence). The CDR3 totals 16 residues. Trimming stripped 4 bases from V and 6 bases from J, with 19 bases between. Participants had their cohort set by participant-reported clinical history. The receptor comes from a woman between 50 and 59 years old who had recovered from COVID-19. The chain carries TRBV19 and TRBJ2-1; possible D gene TRBD1, 7 bases. Sequences were obtained from PBMCs or T cells enriched from blood (not recorded which). For the CDR3, the DNA is TGTGCCAGTAGTACAGGGGGGATTTCCAGGGGCAATGAGCAGTTCTTC. Translation: CASSTGGISRGNEQFF.